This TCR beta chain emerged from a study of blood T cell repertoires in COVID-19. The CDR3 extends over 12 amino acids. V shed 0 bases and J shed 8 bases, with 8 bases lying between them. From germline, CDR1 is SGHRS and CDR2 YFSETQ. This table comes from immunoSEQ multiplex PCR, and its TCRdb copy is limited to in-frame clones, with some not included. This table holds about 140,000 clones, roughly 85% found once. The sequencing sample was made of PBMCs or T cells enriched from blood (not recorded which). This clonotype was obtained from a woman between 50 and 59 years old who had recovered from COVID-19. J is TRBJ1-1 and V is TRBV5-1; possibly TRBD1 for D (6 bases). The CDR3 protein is CASSLEGTEAFF. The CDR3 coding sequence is TGCGCCAGCAGCTTGGAAGGGACAGAAGCTTTCTTT.